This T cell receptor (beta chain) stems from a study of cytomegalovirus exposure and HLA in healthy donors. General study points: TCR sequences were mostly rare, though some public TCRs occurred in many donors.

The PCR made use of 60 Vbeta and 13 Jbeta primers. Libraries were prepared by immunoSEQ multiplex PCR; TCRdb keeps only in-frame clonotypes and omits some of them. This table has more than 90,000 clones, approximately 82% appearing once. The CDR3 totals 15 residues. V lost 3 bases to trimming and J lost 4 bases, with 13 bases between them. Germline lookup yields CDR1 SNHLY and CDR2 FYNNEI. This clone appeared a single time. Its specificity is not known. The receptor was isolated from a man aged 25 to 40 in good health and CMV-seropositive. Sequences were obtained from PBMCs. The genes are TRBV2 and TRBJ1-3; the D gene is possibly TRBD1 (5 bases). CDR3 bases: TGTGCCAGCAGTGAGACGGGGGGGTACGGAAACACCATATATTTT. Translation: CASSETGGYGNTIYF.